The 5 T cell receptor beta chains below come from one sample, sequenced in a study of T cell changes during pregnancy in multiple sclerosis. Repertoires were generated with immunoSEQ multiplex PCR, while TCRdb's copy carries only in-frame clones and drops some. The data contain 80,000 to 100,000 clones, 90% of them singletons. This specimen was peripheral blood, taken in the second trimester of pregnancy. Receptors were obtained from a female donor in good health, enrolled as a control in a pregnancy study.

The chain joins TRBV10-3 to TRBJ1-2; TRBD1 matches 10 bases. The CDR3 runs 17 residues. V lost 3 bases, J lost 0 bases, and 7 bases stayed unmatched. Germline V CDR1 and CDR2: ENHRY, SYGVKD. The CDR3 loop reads CAISDFLGQGPNYGYTF. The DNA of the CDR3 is TGTGCCATCAGTGACTTTTTGGGACAGGGGCCTAACTATGGCTACACCTTC.

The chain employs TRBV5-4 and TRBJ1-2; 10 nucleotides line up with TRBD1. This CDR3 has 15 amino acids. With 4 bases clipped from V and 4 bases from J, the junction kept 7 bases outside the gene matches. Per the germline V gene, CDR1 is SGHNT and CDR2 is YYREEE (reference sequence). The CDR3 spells CASSMRTGGTYGYTF. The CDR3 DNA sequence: TGTGCCAGCAGCATGCGGACAGGGGGTACCTATGGCTACACCTTC.

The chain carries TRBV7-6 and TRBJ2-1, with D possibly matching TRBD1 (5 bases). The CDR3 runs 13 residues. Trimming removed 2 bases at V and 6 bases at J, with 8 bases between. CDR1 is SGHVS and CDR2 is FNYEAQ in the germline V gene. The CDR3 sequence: CASSLRGSNEQFF. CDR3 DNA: TGTGCCAGCAGCTTAAGGGGAAGCAATGAGCAGTTCTTC.

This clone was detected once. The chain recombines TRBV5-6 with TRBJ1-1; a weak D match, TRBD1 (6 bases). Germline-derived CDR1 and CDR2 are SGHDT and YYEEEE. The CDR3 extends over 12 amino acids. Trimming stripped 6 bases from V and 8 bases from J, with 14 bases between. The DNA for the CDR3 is TGTGCCAGCACCTTAGGACAGCGCGAAGCTTTCTTT. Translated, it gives CASTLGQREAFF.

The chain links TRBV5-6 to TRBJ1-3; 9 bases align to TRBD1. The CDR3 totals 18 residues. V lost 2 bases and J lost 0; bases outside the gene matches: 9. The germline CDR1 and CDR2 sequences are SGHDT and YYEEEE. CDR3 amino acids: CASSFRQGGHLSGNTIYF. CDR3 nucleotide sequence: TGTGCCAGCAGCTTCCGACAGGGGGGGCATCTCTCTGGAAACACCATATATTTT.